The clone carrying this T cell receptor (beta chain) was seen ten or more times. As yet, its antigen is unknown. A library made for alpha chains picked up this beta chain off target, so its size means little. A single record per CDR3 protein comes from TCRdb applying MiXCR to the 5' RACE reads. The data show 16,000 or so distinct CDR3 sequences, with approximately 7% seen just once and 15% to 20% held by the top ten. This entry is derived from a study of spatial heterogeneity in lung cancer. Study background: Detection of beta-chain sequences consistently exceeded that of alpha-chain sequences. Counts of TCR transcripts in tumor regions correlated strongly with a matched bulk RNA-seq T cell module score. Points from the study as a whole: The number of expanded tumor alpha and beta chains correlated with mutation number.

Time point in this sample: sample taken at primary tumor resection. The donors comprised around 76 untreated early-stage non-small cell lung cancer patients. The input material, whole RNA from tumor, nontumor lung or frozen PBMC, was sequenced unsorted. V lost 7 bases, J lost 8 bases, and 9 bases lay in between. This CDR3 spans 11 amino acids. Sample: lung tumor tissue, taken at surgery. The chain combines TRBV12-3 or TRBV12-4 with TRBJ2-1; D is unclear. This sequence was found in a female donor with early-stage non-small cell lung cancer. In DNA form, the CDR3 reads TGTGCCAGCACACTCTCCCATGAGCAGTTCTTC. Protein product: CASTLSHEQFF.